This TCR beta chain stems from a study of cytomegalovirus exposure and HLA in healthy donors. Background on the study: HLA-typed donors were the source of some 80 million unique TCRs, which an early data release held.

This CDR3 region has 15 residues. V lost 1 base to trimming and J lost 5 bases; unmatched junction nucleotides: 6. Germline V gene data show CDR1 as MNHEY and CDR2 as SMNVEV (reference sequence). PCR involved 60 Vbeta and 13 Jbeta primers. The repertoire was sequenced with immunoSEQ multiplex PCR; TCRdb's copy has only in-frame clones and lacks some. The repertoire holds about 150,000 clones, with over 80% as singletons. This chain links TRBV27 with TRBJ2-7; the match to TRBD2 covers 9 bases. This TCR came from a male donor in good health and CMV-seronegative. Sample: PBMCs. CDR3 protein: CASSLLLAGINEQYF. The CDR3 DNA reads as TGTGCCAGCAGTTTATTGCTAGCGGGGATCAACGAGCAGTACTTC.